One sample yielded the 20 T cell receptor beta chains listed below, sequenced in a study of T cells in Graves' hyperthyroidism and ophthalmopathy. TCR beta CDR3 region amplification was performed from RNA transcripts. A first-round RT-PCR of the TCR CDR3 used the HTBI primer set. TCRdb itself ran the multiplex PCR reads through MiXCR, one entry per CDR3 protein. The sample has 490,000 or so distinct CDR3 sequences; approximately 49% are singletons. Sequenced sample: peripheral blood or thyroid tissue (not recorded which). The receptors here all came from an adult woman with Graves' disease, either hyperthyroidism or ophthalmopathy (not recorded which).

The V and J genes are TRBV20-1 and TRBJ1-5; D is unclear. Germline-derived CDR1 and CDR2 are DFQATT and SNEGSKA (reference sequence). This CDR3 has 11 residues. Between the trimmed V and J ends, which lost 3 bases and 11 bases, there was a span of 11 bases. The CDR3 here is CSARRQETQHF. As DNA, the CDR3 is TGCAGTGCTAGGCGCCAAGAGACCCAGCATTTT.

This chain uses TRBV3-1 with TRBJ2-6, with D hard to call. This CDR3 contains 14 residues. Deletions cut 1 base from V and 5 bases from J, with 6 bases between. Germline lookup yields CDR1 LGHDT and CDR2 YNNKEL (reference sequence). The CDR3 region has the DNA TGTGCCAGCAGCCAAGGCAACAGGGCCAACGTCCTGACTTTC. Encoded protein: CASSQGNRANVLTF.

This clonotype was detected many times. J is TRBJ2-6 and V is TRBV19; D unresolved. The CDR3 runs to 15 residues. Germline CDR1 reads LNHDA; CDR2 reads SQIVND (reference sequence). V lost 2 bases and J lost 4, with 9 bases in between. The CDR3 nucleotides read TGTGCCAGTAGTATACCCCCGTTCGGGGCCAACGTCCTGACTTTC. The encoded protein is CASSIPPFGANVLTF.

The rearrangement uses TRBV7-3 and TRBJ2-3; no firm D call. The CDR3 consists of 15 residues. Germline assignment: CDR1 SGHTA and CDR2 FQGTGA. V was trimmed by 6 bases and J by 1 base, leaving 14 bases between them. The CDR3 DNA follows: TGTGCCAGCAGTTCCGGTTTGGCCGGCACAGATACGCAGTATTTT. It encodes CASSSGLAGTDTQYF.

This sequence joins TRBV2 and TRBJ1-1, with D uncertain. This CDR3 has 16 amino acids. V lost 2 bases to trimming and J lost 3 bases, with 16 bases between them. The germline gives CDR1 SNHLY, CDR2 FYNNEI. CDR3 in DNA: TGTGCCAGCAGTGAAATGGAGGGTTGGGCGGACACTGAAGCTTTCTTT. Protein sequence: CASSEMEGWADTEAFF. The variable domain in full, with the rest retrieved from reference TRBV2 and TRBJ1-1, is EPEVTQTPSHQVTQMGQEVILRCVPISNHLYFYWYRQILGQKVEFLVSFYNNEISEKSEIFDDQFSVERPDGSNFTLKIRSTKLEDSAMYFCASSEMEGWADTEAFFGQGTRLTVV.

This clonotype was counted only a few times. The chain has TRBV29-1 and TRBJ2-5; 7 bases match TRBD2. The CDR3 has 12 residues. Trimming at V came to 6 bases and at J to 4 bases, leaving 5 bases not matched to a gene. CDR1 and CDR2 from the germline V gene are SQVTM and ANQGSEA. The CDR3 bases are TGCAGCGTCCGAGCGGGGAGAGAGACCCAGTACTTC. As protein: CSVRAGRETQYF.

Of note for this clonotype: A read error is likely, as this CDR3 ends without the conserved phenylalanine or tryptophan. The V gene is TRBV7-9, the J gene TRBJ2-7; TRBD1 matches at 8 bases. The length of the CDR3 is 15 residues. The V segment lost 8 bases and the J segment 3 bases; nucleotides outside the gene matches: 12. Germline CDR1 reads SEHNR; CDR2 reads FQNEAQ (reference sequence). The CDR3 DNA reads TGTGCCAGCGCCCGCGGACGGGACAGGAACTACGAGCAGTACCTC. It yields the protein CASARGRDRNYEQYL.

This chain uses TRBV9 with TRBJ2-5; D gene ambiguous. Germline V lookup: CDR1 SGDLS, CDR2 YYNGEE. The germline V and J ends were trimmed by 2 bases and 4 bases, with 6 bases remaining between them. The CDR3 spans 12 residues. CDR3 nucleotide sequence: TGTGCCAGCAGCGTTGCGAGAGAGACCCAGTACTTC. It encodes CASSVARETQYF.

CDR3 residues: CASSRRAGVSDSPLHF. CDR3 bases: TGTGCCAGCAGTCGCCGGGCAGGGGTTTCTGATTCACCCCTCCACTTT. The chain combines TRBV12-3 or TRBV12-4 with TRBJ1-6; a possible D gene is TRBD1 (6 bases). Deletions cut 5 bases from V and 8 bases from J, with 19 bases between. The CDR3 loop spans 16 amino acids.

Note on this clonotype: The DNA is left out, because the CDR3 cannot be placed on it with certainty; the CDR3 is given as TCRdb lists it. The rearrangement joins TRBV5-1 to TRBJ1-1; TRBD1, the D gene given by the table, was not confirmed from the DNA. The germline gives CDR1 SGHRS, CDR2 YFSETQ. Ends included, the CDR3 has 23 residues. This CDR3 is CASSQTSVHFCAIRGRENTEAFF.

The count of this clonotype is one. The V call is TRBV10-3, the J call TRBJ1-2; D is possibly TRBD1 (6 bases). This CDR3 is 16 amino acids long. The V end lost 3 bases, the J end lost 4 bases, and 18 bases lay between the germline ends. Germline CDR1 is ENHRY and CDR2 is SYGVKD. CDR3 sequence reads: CAISEELGTGSYGYTF. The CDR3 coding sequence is TGTGCCATCAGTGAAGAGTTGGGCACAGGGAGCTATGGCTACACCTTC.

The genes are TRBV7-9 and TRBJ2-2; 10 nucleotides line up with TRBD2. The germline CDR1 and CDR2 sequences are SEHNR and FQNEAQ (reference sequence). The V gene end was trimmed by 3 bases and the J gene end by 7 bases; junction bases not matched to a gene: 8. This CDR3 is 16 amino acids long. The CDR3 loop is CASSFPLAGVLGELFF. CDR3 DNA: TGTGCCAGCAGCTTCCCGCTAGCGGGAGTCCTCGGGGAGCTGTTTTTT.

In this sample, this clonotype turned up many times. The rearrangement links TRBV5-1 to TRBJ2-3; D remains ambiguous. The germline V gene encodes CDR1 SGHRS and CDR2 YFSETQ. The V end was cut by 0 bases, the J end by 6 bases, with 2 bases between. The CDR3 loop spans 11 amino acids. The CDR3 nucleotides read TGCGCCAGCAGCTTGGACGATACGCAGTATTTT. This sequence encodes CASSLDDTQYF.

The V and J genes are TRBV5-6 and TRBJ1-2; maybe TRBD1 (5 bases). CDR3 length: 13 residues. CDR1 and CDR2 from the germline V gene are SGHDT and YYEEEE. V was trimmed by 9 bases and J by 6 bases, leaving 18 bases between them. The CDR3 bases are TGTGCCACCTCCACTTCCGGGGACGATGGCTACACCTTC. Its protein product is CATSTSGDDGYTF. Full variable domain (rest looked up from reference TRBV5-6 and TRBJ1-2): DAGVTQSPTHLIKTRGQQVTLRCSPKSGHDTVSWYQQALGQGPQFIFQYYEEEERQRGNFPDRFSGHQFPNYSSELNVNALLLGDSALYLCATSTSGDDGYTFGSGTRLTVV.

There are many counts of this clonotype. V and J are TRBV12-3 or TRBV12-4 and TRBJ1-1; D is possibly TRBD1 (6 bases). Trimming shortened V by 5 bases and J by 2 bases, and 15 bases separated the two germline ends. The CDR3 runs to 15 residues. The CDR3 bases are TGTGCCAGCAGTCCATCGGGACACCGAAACACTGAAGCTTTCTTT. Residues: CASSPSGHRNTEAFF.

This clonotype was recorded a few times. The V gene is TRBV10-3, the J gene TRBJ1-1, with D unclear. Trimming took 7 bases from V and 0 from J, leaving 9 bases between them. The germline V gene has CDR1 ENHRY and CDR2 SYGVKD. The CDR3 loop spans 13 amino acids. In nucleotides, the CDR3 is TGTGCCATCATTAAAGCGATGAACACTGAAGCTTTCTTT. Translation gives CAIIKAMNTEAFF.

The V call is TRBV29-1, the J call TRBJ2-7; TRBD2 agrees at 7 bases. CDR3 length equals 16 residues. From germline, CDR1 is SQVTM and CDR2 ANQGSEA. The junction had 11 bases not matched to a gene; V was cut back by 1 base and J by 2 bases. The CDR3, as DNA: TGCAGCGTTGAAGGTGACCACACTAGCGAGCCCTACGAGCAGTACTTC. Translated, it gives CSVEGDHTSEPYEQYF.

The CDR3 nucleotides are TGTGCCACCAGCAGAGATTCCGCGGACGGTAATAGCAATCAGCCCCAGCATTTT. It yields the protein CATSRDSADGNSNQPQHF. The chain combines TRBV15 with TRBJ1-5, with D unresolved. The CDR3 is made up of 18 amino acids. Deletions cut 0 bases from V and 0 bases from J, with 15 bases between. Germline values: CDR1 LNHNV, CDR2 YYDKDF (reference sequence).

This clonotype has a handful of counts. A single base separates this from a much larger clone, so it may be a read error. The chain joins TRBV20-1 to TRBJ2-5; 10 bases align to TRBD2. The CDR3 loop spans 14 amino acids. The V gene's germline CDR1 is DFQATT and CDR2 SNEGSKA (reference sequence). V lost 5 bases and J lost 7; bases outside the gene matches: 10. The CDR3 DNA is TGCAGTGCTCCGCTAGCGGGAGCTGATGGGACCCAGTACTTC. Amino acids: CSAPLAGADGTQYF.

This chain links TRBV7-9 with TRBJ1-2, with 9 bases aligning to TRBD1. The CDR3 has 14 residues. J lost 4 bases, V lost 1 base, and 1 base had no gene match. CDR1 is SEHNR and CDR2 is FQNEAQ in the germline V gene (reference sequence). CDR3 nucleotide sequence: TGTGCCAGCAGCTTAGAGGGACAGGGCTATGGCTACACCTTC. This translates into CASSLEGQGYGYTF.